This T cell receptor beta chain was profiled in a study of blood T cell repertoires in COVID-19. Across the whole study: The cDNA or gDNA used as material had been derived from T cells, B-cell-depleted T cells, or PBMCs.

Cohort placement rested on clinical history that participants reported themselves. During the 2 weeks before they entered the study, exposed participants had met someone with a PCR-confirmed or clinician-diagnosed COVID-19 case. With 9 bases removed from V and 4 bases from J, the gap between germline ends came to 15 bases. The CDR3 totals 13 residues. In germline, CDR1 is MDHEN, CDR2 SYDVKM. Study processing details: Estimates of nucleated cell counts were drawn from the amplification of reference gene primers. Sequencing used immunoSEQ multiplex PCR; TCRdb keeps in-frame clones, though not all of them. That table furnishes V, J and clone size, whereas the DNA furnished D and trimming. This repertoire shows 220,000 or so clones, 90% found once; its top ten account for around 0.87%.

V usage is TRBV28 and J usage is TRBJ1-2; no firm D call. This sequence was found in a man aged 50 to 59 who had been exposed to COVID-19. Input material: PBMCs or T cells enriched from blood (not recorded which). CDR3 nucleotides: TGTGCCAGTACAGAGGCGGGAGGCTATGGCTACACCTTC. Translated: CASTEAGGYGYTF.